Given below is one TCR beta chain in context. Antigen unknown. The J segment lost 3 bases and the V segment lost 0 bases, leaving 11 bases of the junction unmatched. This CDR3 comprises 18 residues. Germline V gene data show CDR1 as SGHRS and CDR2 as YFSETQ. When ten to eleven days of culture had elapsed, CD4+ T cells were isolated. Vaccine administered to participants consisted of two doses of either BNT162b2 or mRNA-1273. These data belong to a study of vaccination effects on CD4 cells after COVID-19. General study findings and limits: The study found marked clonal contraction of infection- and vaccine-induced clones late after vaccination.

The assay was immunoSEQ multiplex PCR, and TCRdb's table has in-frame clones only and misses some. The sample shows around 47,000 clones, 55% to 85% of them seen only once. The sequence derives from a human donor who received a COVID-19 vaccine. This specimen consisted of CD4+ T cells from PBMCs cultured without peptide, obtained after COVID-19 vaccination. V usage is TRBV5-1 and J usage is TRBJ2-1; 8 bases match TRBD2. The CDR3 DNA reads as TGCGCCAGCAGCTTGGAAGTTAGCGGGAAGGCCAACTACAATGAGCAGTTCTTC. Translating it yields CASSLEVSGKANYNEQFF.